Listed below are T cell receptor beta chains from one sample, sequenced in a study of cytomegalovirus exposure and HLA in healthy donors. The assay was immunoSEQ multiplex PCR, and TCRdb's table has in-frame clones only and misses some. The sample has roughly 310,000 clones, 88% seen once. What was sequenced was PBMCs. The receptors were sampled from a man under 40 in good health and CMV-seronegative. CDR3s include the opening cysteine and the closing phenylalanine or tryptophan. A D gene is named only where the DNA matches it firmly. Some rows mark clone size as missing; the rest say once, few, many or name a class of expanded clone.

d_gene: -; j_gene: TRBJ1-1; v_gene: TRBV6-5; abundance: -; CDR3nt: TGTGCCAGCAGTTACTTCGGACAGCCGAACACTGAAGCTTTCTTT; CDR3aa: CASSYFGQPNTEAFF
d_gene: -; j_gene: TRBJ2-1; v_gene: TRBV2; abundance: -; CDR3nt: TGTGCCAGCAGCGACGGGTACAATGAGCAGTTCTTC; CDR3aa: CASSDGYNEQFF
d_gene: TRBD1; j_gene: TRBJ2-2; v_gene: TRBV19; abundance: -; CDR3nt: TGTGCCAGTAGCACAGTCGGGACAGGGGAGCACACCGGGGAGCTGTTTTTT; CDR3aa: CASSTVGTGEHTGELFF
d_gene: -; j_gene: TRBJ1-2; v_gene: TRBV19; abundance: -; CDR3nt: TGTGCCAGTAGTATTCGTAGTTTCGGCTATGGCTACACCTTC; CDR3aa: CASSIRSFGYGYTF
d_gene: -; j_gene: TRBJ1-1; v_gene: TRBV5-1; abundance: -; CDR3nt: TGCGCCAGCAGCCACGACAGCAACACTGAAGCTTTCTTT; CDR3aa: CASSHDSNTEAFF
d_gene: -; j_gene: TRBJ2-5; v_gene: TRBV4-2; abundance: -; CDR3nt: TGTGCCAGCAGCCAAGGACTAGGAGGGGAGACCCAGTACTTC; CDR3aa: CASSQGLGGETQYF
d_gene: TRBD2; j_gene: TRBJ2-5; v_gene: TRBV7-7; abundance: -; CDR3nt: TGTGCCAGCAGCTTAGAGCGGGGTGGGGGACAGACCCAGTACTTC; CDR3aa: CASSLERGGGQTQYF
d_gene: -; j_gene: TRBJ1-1; v_gene: TRBV13; abundance: few; CDR3nt: TGTGCCAGCAGCCCCGAGGGCACTGAAGCTTTCTTT; CDR3aa: CASSPEGTEAFF
d_gene: -; j_gene: TRBJ2-5; v_gene: TRBV2; abundance: -; CDR3nt: TGTGCCAGCAGTCCCATCGGAGAGACCCAGTACTTC; CDR3aa: CASSPIGETQYF
d_gene: -; j_gene: TRBJ1-1; v_gene: TRBV5-1; abundance: few; CDR3nt: TGCGCCAGCAGCTTGGGGAGAGAAGCTTTCTTT; CDR3aa: CASSLGREAFF
d_gene: -; j_gene: TRBJ2-7; v_gene: TRBV2; abundance: -; CDR3nt: TGTGCCAGCAGTGGGCCGGGACTCCCCCCGGACGAGCAGTACTTC; CDR3aa: CASSGPGLPPDEQYF
d_gene: -; j_gene: TRBJ1-3; v_gene: TRBV7-9; abundance: -; CDR3nt: TGTGCCAGCAGCTCAGGGGCTGGAAACACCATATATTTT; CDR3aa: CASSSGAGNTIYF
d_gene: TRBD1; j_gene: TRBJ2-1; v_gene: TRBV5-6; abundance: -; CDR3nt: TGTGCCAGCAGCATAAACCGAGGGACAGGGGGCCACAATGAGCAGTTCTTC; CDR3aa: CASSINRGTGGHNEQFF
d_gene: -; j_gene: TRBJ1-1; v_gene: TRBV19; abundance: few; CDR3nt: TGTGCCAGTAGTACCCTCGGAGGGGTCACTGAAGCTTTCTTT; CDR3aa: CASSTLGGVTEAFF
d_gene: TRBD1; j_gene: TRBJ1-1; v_gene: TRBV11-3; abundance: -; CDR3nt: TGTGCCAGCAGCATCGGACAGGGAGGGGTAGGCACTGAAGCTTTCTTT; CDR3aa: CASSIGQGGVGTEAFF
d_gene: TRBD1; j_gene: TRBJ1-1; v_gene: TRBV5-1; abundance: once; CDR3nt: TGCGCCAGCACTCAGACAGGGACCATGAACACTGAAGCTTTCTTT; CDR3aa: CASTQTGTMNTEAFF
d_gene: TRBD1; j_gene: TRBJ2-7; v_gene: TRBV7-6; abundance: -; CDR3nt: TGTGCCAGCAGCTCCCGGGACAGAAAGGTCGGGCCCTACGAGCAGTACTTC; CDR3aa: CASSSRDRKVGPYEQYF
d_gene: TRBD1; j_gene: TRBJ2-7; v_gene: TRBV5-1; abundance: -; CDR3nt: TGCGCCAGCAGCTTAACGGGACAGGGGGAATACGAGCAGTACTTC; CDR3aa: CASSLTGQGEYEQYF
d_gene: TRBD2; j_gene: TRBJ2-3; v_gene: TRBV9; abundance: -; CDR3nt: TGTGCCAGCAGCGCCCTTGGGAGCGGGGCGGCAGATACGCAGTATTTT; CDR3aa: CASSALGSGAADTQYF
d_gene: -; j_gene: TRBJ2-7; v_gene: TRBV5-1; abundance: -; CDR3nt: TGCGCCAGCAGCTCTAGACAGGTTCCCTACGAGCAGTACTTC; CDR3aa: CASSSRQVPYEQYF
d_gene: -; j_gene: TRBJ2-2; v_gene: TRBV11-2; abundance: -; CDR3nt: TGTGCCAGCAGCGGGGGCCAGCTCAACACCGGGGAGCTGTTTTTT; CDR3aa: CASSGGQLNTGELFF
d_gene: -; j_gene: TRBJ1-6; v_gene: TRBV6-5; abundance: few; CDR3nt: TGTGCCAGCAGTTACTCGAACAGGGCCGATTCACCCCTCCACTTT; CDR3aa: CASSYSNRADSPLHF
d_gene: -; j_gene: TRBJ2-3; v_gene: TRBV6-7; abundance: -; CDR3nt: TGTGCCAGCAGTTATCCTCCGTGTTCAGATACGCAGTATTTT; CDR3aa: CASSYPPCSDTQYF
d_gene: -; j_gene: TRBJ2-3; v_gene: TRBV18; abundance: -; CDR3nt: TGTGCCAGCTCACCAGTTGGGGGGACGGGCACAGATACGCAGTATTTT; CDR3aa: CASSPVGGTGTDTQYF
d_gene: -; j_gene: TRBJ2-7; v_gene: TRBV5-6; abundance: -; CDR3nt: TGTGCCAGCAGCTTTAGAGGGTTCGTAGTTAAGGACGAGCAGTACTTC; CDR3aa: CASSFRGFVVKDEQYF
d_gene: -; j_gene: TRBJ1-4; v_gene: TRBV6-6; abundance: -; CDR3nt: TGTGCCAGCATCGGGGGGGCTCGAGAAAAACTGTTTTTT; CDR3aa: CASIGGAREKLFF
d_gene: -; j_gene: TRBJ2-5; v_gene: TRBV29-1; abundance: -; CDR3nt: TGCAGCGTCCGGGGACTGGCGGGAGAGACCCAGTACTTC; CDR3aa: CSVRGLAGETQYF
d_gene: -; j_gene: TRBJ1-4; v_gene: TRBV27; abundance: -; CDR3nt: TGTGCCAGCAGTCCACGTAGATCCTCAACTAATGAAAAACTGTTTTTT; CDR3aa: CASSPRRSSTNEKLFF
d_gene: TRBD1; j_gene: TRBJ1-4; v_gene: TRBV27; abundance: -; CDR3nt: TGTGCCAGCAGTTTTCTGGGACAGGAGGGTGAAAAACTGTTTTTT; CDR3aa: CASSFLGQEGEKLFF
d_gene: -; j_gene: TRBJ2-2; v_gene: TRBV9; abundance: -; CDR3nt: TGTGCCAGCAAAGGGGCCACCGGGGAGCTGTTTTTT; CDR3aa: CASKGATGELFF
d_gene: TRBD1; j_gene: TRBJ2-2; v_gene: TRBV5-1; abundance: -; CDR3nt: TGCGCCAGCAGCTTGGACACAGGGGGAACCGGGGAGCTGTTTTTT; CDR3aa: CASSLDTGGTGELFF
d_gene: -; j_gene: TRBJ1-1; v_gene: TRBV30; abundance: -; CDR3nt: TGTGCCTGGAGTGTACGGGCCGGGGCTGAAGCTTTCTTT; CDR3aa: CAWSVRAGAEAFF
d_gene: TRBD2; j_gene: TRBJ2-1; v_gene: TRBV5-1; abundance: -; CDR3nt: TGCGCCAGCAGCTTGGTTGAAGCGGGGGGGTATGAGCAGTTCTTC; CDR3aa: CASSLVEAGGYEQFF
d_gene: TRBD2; j_gene: TRBJ2-5; v_gene: TRBV6-5; abundance: -; CDR3nt: TGTGCCAGCAGTTACTCCGCGGGGGTTTCAGAGACCCAGTACTTC; CDR3aa: CASSYSAGVSETQYF
d_gene: -; j_gene: TRBJ1-2; v_gene: TRBV7-9; abundance: -; CDR3nt: TGTGCCAGCAGCTTAGCGGGGCAGGTTGTGAATGGCTACACCTTC; CDR3aa: CASSLAGQVVNGYTF
d_gene: TRBD1; j_gene: TRBJ2-5; v_gene: TRBV7-2; abundance: -; CDR3nt: TGTGCCAGCAGCCTGGGGCAGGGGGTAGGGAAGACCCAGTACTTC; CDR3aa: CASSLGQGVGKTQYF
d_gene: TRBD1; j_gene: TRBJ2-3; v_gene: TRBV27; abundance: -; CDR3nt: TGTGCCAGCAGTTTTGGACAGGCGGGAGATACGCAGTATTTT; CDR3aa: CASSFGQAGDTQYF
d_gene: -; j_gene: TRBJ1-5; v_gene: TRBV4-2; abundance: -; CDR3nt: TGTGCCAGCAGCCAAGATCGGGGAGGGGTCCAGCCCCAGCATTTT; CDR3aa: CASSQDRGGVQPQHF
d_gene: TRBD1; j_gene: TRBJ1-2; v_gene: TRBV5-1; abundance: -; CDR3nt: TGCGCCAGCAGCGACAGGGTTTCTGGCTACACCTTC; CDR3aa: CASSDRVSGYTF
d_gene: -; j_gene: TRBJ1-5; v_gene: TRBV2; abundance: -; CDR3nt: TGTGCCAGCAGTGTCAGTCAGGGCAATCAGCCCCAGCATTTT; CDR3aa: CASSVSQGNQPQHF
d_gene: TRBD2; j_gene: TRBJ2-1; v_gene: TRBV4-2; abundance: -; CDR3nt: TGTGCCAGCAGCCAGGTCTCGGGGCGGGGGGACAATGAGCAGTTCTTC; CDR3aa: CASSQVSGRGDNEQFF
d_gene: TRBD1; j_gene: TRBJ1-6; v_gene: TRBV4-1; abundance: few; CDR3nt: TGCGCCAGCAGCCAAGCTGGCCGGGACAGGAATTCACCCCTCCACTTT; CDR3aa: CASSQAGRDRNSPLHF
d_gene: TRBD2; j_gene: TRBJ2-5; v_gene: TRBV7-6; abundance: -; CDR3nt: TGTGCCAGCACCCCAGGGGGGACTAGCGGCGGGACCCAGTACTTC; CDR3aa: CASTPGGTSGGTQYF
d_gene: TRBD2; j_gene: TRBJ2-7; v_gene: TRBV13; abundance: -; CDR3nt: TGTGCCAGCAGCTCCACTAGCGGGGGGGCCGGGTCCTACGAGCAGTACTTC; CDR3aa: CASSSTSGGAGSYEQYF
d_gene: -; j_gene: TRBJ2-3; v_gene: TRBV6-5; abundance: -; CDR3nt: TGTGCCAGCAGTTACTGGGGCACTAGCACAGATACGCAGTATTTT; CDR3aa: CASSYWGTSTDTQYF
d_gene: -; j_gene: TRBJ2-2; v_gene: TRBV6-5; abundance: -; CDR3nt: TGTGCCAGCAGTTACAGTCGGACCGGGGAGCTGTTTTTT; CDR3aa: CASSYSRTGELFF
d_gene: TRBD2; j_gene: TRBJ2-6; v_gene: TRBV9; abundance: -; CDR3nt: TGTGCCAGCAGCGTAGGGGGAGGGCTTACTGGGGCCAACGTCCTGACTTTC; CDR3aa: CASSVGGGLTGANVLTF
d_gene: -; j_gene: TRBJ1-2; v_gene: TRBV5-1; abundance: few; CDR3nt: TGCGCCAGCAGTGACTCCTCAGGGGGCTACACCTTC; CDR3aa: CASSDSSGGYTF
d_gene: TRBD1; j_gene: TRBJ1-3; v_gene: TRBV10-3; abundance: once; CDR3nt: TGTGCCACCCAGGGACAGGGCTCTGGAAACACCATATATTTT; CDR3aa: CATQGQGSGNTIYF
d_gene: -; j_gene: TRBJ2-3; v_gene: TRBV7-8; abundance: -; CDR3nt: TGTGCCAGCAGCTTAGAGCCGGGTTCAGATACGCAGTATTTT; CDR3aa: CASSLEPGSDTQYF
d_gene: TRBD2; j_gene: TRBJ2-5; v_gene: TRBV10-2; abundance: -; CDR3nt: TGCGCCAGCAGGGGGGACCCGGGACTAGCGAGAGAGACCCAGTACTTC; CDR3aa: CASRGDPGLARETQYF
d_gene: -; j_gene: TRBJ1-3; v_gene: TRBV18; abundance: -; CDR3nt: TGTGCCAGCTCACCATTCGGGGAGACGGGAAACACCATATATTTT; CDR3aa: CASSPFGETGNTIYF
d_gene: -; j_gene: TRBJ2-3; v_gene: TRBV5-1; abundance: -; CDR3nt: TGCGCCAGCAGCGGGGACTTACGCACAGATACGCAGTATTTT; CDR3aa: CASSGDLRTDTQYF